The 19 T cell receptor beta chains given below trace back to one sample, sequenced in a study of shared clonotypes between healthy human individuals. The table came from immunoSEQ multiplex PCR; TCRdb's copy has only in-frame clones and leaves some out. The repertoire has under 650,000 clones, 90% to 97% of them found once; the top ten carry 0.05% to 0.07%. The sequencing input was naive CD4+ T cells sorted from blood. Noted subset: CD45RA+ positively selected. These receptors were obtained from a woman aged 25 to 45 in good health.

The genes are TRBV28 and TRBJ2-7; 12 bases fit TRBD2. The CDR3 runs to 16 residues. In germline, CDR1 is MDHEN, CDR2 SYDVKM. V shed 6 bases, J shed 4 bases, and the junction held 10 bases outside the gene matches. The CDR3 coding sequence is TGTGCCAGCAGCTGGACTAGCGGGGATAGGGGATACGAGCAGTACTTC. Translating gives CASSWTSGDRGYEQYF. Drawing the rest from reference TRBV28 and TRBJ2-7, the complete variable domain is DVKVTQSSRYLVKRTGEKVFLECVQDMDHENMFWYRQDPGLGLRLIYFSYDVKMKEKGDIPEGYSVSREKKERFSLILESASTNQTSMYLCASSWTSGDRGYEQYFGPGTRLTVT.

This clone was counted a single time. This chain links TRBV13 with TRBJ2-7; possible D gene TRBD1, 6 bases. V gave up 6 bases and J gave up 1 base, with 13 bases separating them. This CDR3 region has 14 residues. The germline V gene encodes CDR1 PRHDT and CDR2 FYEKMQ (reference sequence). CDR3: CASRSRTASYEQYF. In nucleotides, the CDR3 is TGTGCCAGCAGATCTCGGACAGCATCCTACGAGCAGTACTTC.

The chain employs TRBV7-9 and TRBJ1-5; D gene uncertain. V was cut by 3 bases and J by 7 bases, with 10 bases left in between. The length of the CDR3 is 13 residues. Germline V gene lookup returns CDR1 SEHNR and CDR2 FQNEAQ (reference sequence). CDR3 protein: CASSFQVEQPQHF. CDR3 coding DNA: TGTGCCAGCAGCTTCCAGGTGGAACAGCCCCAGCATTTT.

The rearrangement joins TRBV19 to TRBJ2-7; TRBD2 matches at 10 bases. The CDR3 is 20 residues long. Trimming removed 1 base from V and 1 base from J; junction bases left unmatched: 16. Germline CDR1 is LNHDA and CDR2 is SQIVND (reference sequence). CDR3 amino acids: CASSIVEASGSPHRSYEQYF. In nucleotides, the CDR3 is TGTGCCAGTAGTATAGTGGAGGCTAGCGGGAGCCCTCATAGGTCCTACGAGCAGTACTTC.

This clone turned up a few times. The chain links TRBV7-8 to TRBJ1-3; possibly TRBD1 for D (6 bases). The CDR3 spans 16 residues. V was shortened by 5 bases and J by 2 bases, with 16 bases between the two germline ends. Germline CDR1 SGHVS, CDR2 FQNEAQ. This CDR3 reads CASSINRVIAGNTIYF. The CDR3 DNA reads TGTGCCAGCAGCATAAACAGGGTAATCGCTGGAAACACCATATATTTT. Filled out from reference TRBV7-8 and TRBJ1-3, the complete variable domain reads GAGVSQSPRYKVAKRGQDVALRCDPISGHVSLFWYQQALGQGPEFLTYFQNEAQLDKSGLPSDRFFAERPEGSVSTLKIQRTQQEDSAVYLCASSINRVIAGNTIYFGEGSWLTVV.

V and J are TRBV10-3 and TRBJ2-7; 9 nucleotides match TRBD1. The CDR3 length is 15 residues. CDR1 and CDR2 from the germline V gene are ENHRY and SYGVKD. V was pared by 7 bases and J by 0 bases, with 7 bases of the junction left unmatched. The CDR3 sequence: CAIMGQGPLSYEQYF. The CDR3 DNA follows: TGTGCCATCATGGGACAGGGACCCCTCTCCTACGAGCAGTACTTC.

The V call is TRBV4-1, the J call TRBJ2-2; D is unresolved. V shed 0 bases and J shed 6 bases, with 8 bases lying between them. The CDR3 has 14 amino acids. The germline CDR1 and CDR2 sequences are MGHRA and YSYEKL. The CDR3 loop is CASSQESPPGELFF. CDR3 nucleotides: TGCGCCAGCAGCCAAGAAAGCCCTCCCGGGGAGCTGTTTTTT.

The chain carries TRBV5-1 and TRBJ2-5; 13 bases are a match to TRBD2. The J segment lost 5 bases and the V segment lost 3 bases, leaving 10 bases of the junction unmatched. CDR3 length: 17 amino acids. Germline CDR1 is SGHRS and CDR2 is YFSETQ. The CDR3 loop reads CASSSQGLAGEGETQYF. The CDR3 coding sequence is TGCGCCAGCAGCTCGCAAGGACTAGCGGGAGAGGGGGAGACCCAGTACTTC.

For this clone: The sample carries other DNA sequences with the same CDR3. The rearrangement joins TRBV18 to TRBJ2-5; D is unclear. This CDR3 has 14 amino acids. Germline V CDR1 and CDR2: KGHSH, LQKENI. Trimming removed 0 bases at V and 2 bases at J, with 7 bases between. The CDR3 DNA sequence: TGTGCCAGCTCACCACCGACCCTACAAGAGACCCAGTACTTC. Translation: CASSPPTLQETQYF.

This chain connects TRBV10-3 to TRBJ2-7; perhaps D is TRBD1 or TRBD2 (6 bases each). From germline, CDR1 is ENHRY and CDR2 SYGVKD. CDR3 length: 14 amino acids. Trimming cost V 3 bases and J 0 bases, with 9 bases left between them. CDR3: CAISEGGGSYEQYF. Here the CDR3 DNA reads TGTGCCATCAGTGAAGGGGGAGGCTCCTACGAGCAGTACTTC.

The rearrangement uses TRBV27 and TRBJ2-7; the D gene is possibly TRBD2 (6 bases). Per the germline V gene, CDR1 is MNHEY and CDR2 is SMNVEV (reference sequence). CDR3 length: 11 amino acids. Trimming took 8 bases from V and 4 from J, leaving 9 bases between them. CDR3 sequence (DNA): TGTGCCAGCGCGGGGAGGTACGAGCAGTACTTC. Amino acids: CASAGRYEQYF.

This chain connects TRBV29-1 to TRBJ2-3; no reliable D call. V was shortened by 4 bases and J by 2 bases, with 10 bases between the two germline ends. The CDR3 is made up of 13 amino acids. In germline, CDR1 is SQVTM, CDR2 ANQGSEA. The DNA for the CDR3 is TGCAGCGTTGCAGATACCCACACAGATACGCAGTATTTT. As protein: CSVADTHTDTQYF.

The chain is built from TRBV5-1 and TRBJ2-3, with 8 bases aligning to TRBD2. Unmatched junction bases numbered 12, after V lost 5 bases and J lost 4 bases. The CDR3 extends over 16 amino acids. Looked up from germline, CDR1 is SGHRS and CDR2 is YFSETQ. CDR3 in DNA: TGCGCCAGCAGTCGCCAAAGCGGGAGTCCCCCAGATACGCAGTATTTT. It encodes CASSRQSGSPPDTQYF.

The V gene is TRBV5-1, the J gene TRBJ2-5, with a possible D match to TRBD2 (6 bases). The end of the DNA fits TRBJ2-7 better, so the J call may be wrong. The CDR3 contains 15 residues. Germline CDR1 and CDR2: SGHRS and YFSETQ. DNA for the CDR3: TGCGCCAGCAGCCCCCAGGCGACTAGCTCCTACGAGCAGTACTTC. Protein: CASSPQATSSYEQYF.

This chain connects TRBV6-4 to TRBJ1-6, with 9 bases aligning to TRBD1. This CDR3 comprises 13 residues. V trimming: 7 bases; J trimming: 10 bases; junction bases outside the gene matches: 5. The germline V gene encodes CDR1 MRHNA and CDR2 SNTAGT. DNA of the CDR3: TGTGCCAGCAAAACAGGGGGCGAGTCACCCCTCCACTTT. Amino acid sequence: CASKTGGESPLHF.

As for this clone: Other DNA sequences in the same sample also yield this CDR3. The chain recombines TRBV29-1 with TRBJ1-3, with D possibly being TRBD1 (5 bases). Trimming removed 4 bases at V and 0 bases at J, with 7 bases between. The CDR3 loop spans 13 amino acids. The germline CDR1 and CDR2 sequences are SQVTM and ANQGSEA. This CDR3 is CSVVGGSGNTIYF. As DNA, the CDR3 is TGCAGCGTTGTGGGGGGCTCTGGAAACACCATATATTTT.

The V gene is TRBV27, the J gene TRBJ2-7; D might be TRBD2 (6 bases). V was cut by 5 bases and J by 2 bases, with 16 bases left in between. This CDR3 contains 15 residues. Germline V gene lookup returns CDR1 MNHEY and CDR2 SMNVEV (reference sequence). The CDR3: CASSPLGGPPYEQYF. Here the CDR3 DNA reads TGTGCCAGCAGTCCCCTGGGGGGACCTCCCTACGAGCAGTACTTC.

The chain employs TRBV27 and TRBJ2-3; weak D call: TRBD2 (5 bases). V was shortened by 6 bases and J by 2 bases, with 21 bases between the two germline ends. Germline loops: CDR1 MNHEY, CDR2 SMNVEV (reference sequence). The CDR3 runs to 17 residues. The CDR3 loop reads CASSPLRSSGNTDTQYF. The DNA of the CDR3 is TGTGCCAGCAGCCCCCTGAGGTCGAGCGGAAACACAGATACGCAGTATTTT.

This sequence joins TRBV7-9 and TRBJ1-4; D gene uncertain. Looked up from germline, CDR1 is SEHNR and CDR2 is FQNEAQ (reference sequence). Trimming removed 1 base from V and 4 bases from J, with 10 bases in between. The CDR3 covers 15 residues. CDR3: CASSLGALSNEKLFF. As DNA, the CDR3 is TGTGCCAGCAGCTTAGGGGCCCTGAGTAATGAAAAACTGTTTTTT.